This TCR beta chain derives from a study of T cells in Graves' hyperthyroidism and ophthalmopathy. Study results and caveats: Blood also carried most thyroid clonotypes expanded above 0.001. Ophthalmopathy was told apart from stable hyperthyroidism by a 13 V-J model.

At least ten counts were recorded for this clonotype. The antigen is not known. Trimming took 7 bases from V and 5 from J; bases not matched to a gene: 9. From germline, CDR1 is DFQATT and CDR2 SNEGSKA (reference sequence). The CDR3 is 13 residues long. The investigators amplified TCR beta CDR3 regions from RNA transcripts. HTBI primers were the set used in a first-round RT-PCR of the TCR CDR3. Each CDR3 protein gets one entry after TCRdb re-called the multiplex PCR reads with MiXCR. The sample shows about 96,000 distinct CDR3 sequences, approximately 56% of them seen only once. Stability of Graves' hyperthyroidism was defined as absent ophthalmopathy progression within 18 months. Diagnoses used clinical symptoms, serum thyroxine and TRAb, thyroid ultrasound and orbital computed tomography.

The sequenced sample was blood. The rearrangement uses TRBV20-1 and TRBJ2-5; 8 bases are shared with TRBD2. The sequence came from a woman aged 40 to 50 with Graves' hyperthyroidism. For the CDR3, the DNA is TGCAGTGTTACAGCGGGAGTCGTGGAGACCCAGTACTTC. This translates into CSVTAGVVETQYF.